Presented here are 12 T cell receptor beta chains from one specimen sequenced in a study of cytomegalovirus exposure and HLA in healthy donors. With 60 Vbeta and 13 Jbeta primers, the PCR was carried out. Clones were read by immunoSEQ multiplex PCR, and TCRdb kept only the in-frame ones, dropping some. The sample includes around 200,000 clones, about 89% of them seen just once. Sequenced input: PBMCs. The receptors come from a woman aged 18-35 years in good health and CMV-seronegative.

The chain uses TRBV5-1 and TRBJ2-1; D gene unclear. V dropped 4 bases and J dropped 0 bases, with 8 bases sitting between them. The CDR3 is 14 amino acids. Germline V CDR1 and CDR2: SGHRS, YFSETQ. The CDR3 bases are TGCGCCAGCAGCCGAGCGTACTCCTACAATGAGCAGTTCTTC. Protein: CASSRAYSYNEQFF.

The rearrangement joins TRBV28 to TRBJ1-2; 7 bases are shared with TRBD1. The CDR3 is 14 amino acids. Unmatched junction bases numbered 6, after V lost 6 bases and J lost 2 bases. CDR1 MDHEN and CDR2 SYDVKM come from the germline V gene. CDR3: CASREGQPNYGYTF. CDR3 nucleotides: TGTGCCAGCAGAGAGGGACAGCCAAACTATGGCTACACCTTC.

The J gene is TRBJ2-7, the V gene TRBV7-9; D is possibly TRBD2 (6 bases). V lost 1 base to trimming and J lost 7 bases, with 11 bases between them. Germline lookup yields CDR1 SEHNR and CDR2 FQNEAQ (reference sequence). CDR3 size: 13 residues. The CDR3 DNA follows: TGTGCCAGCAGCTTAGAGGAGGGGTTGGAGCAGTACTTC. It is translated as CASSLEEGLEQYF.

The chain uses TRBV6-6 and TRBJ1-1; D gene ambiguous. CDR3 size: 13 residues. Trimming removed 5 bases at V and 1 base at J, with 8 bases between. The germline V gene encodes CDR1 MNHNY and CDR2 SVGAGI (reference sequence). The CDR3 protein is CASSRASNTEAFF. In DNA form, the CDR3 reads TGTGCCAGCAGTCGAGCGTCGAACACTGAAGCTTTCTTT.

V gene TRBV30 combines with J gene TRBJ2-1; 7 positions match TRBD2. Germline V CDR1 and CDR2: GTSNPN, SVGIG (reference sequence). With 5 bases clipped from V and 8 bases from J, the junction kept 9 bases outside the gene matches. The CDR3 sequence is 13 residues long. The CDR3 region is CAWGREVTYEQFF. For the CDR3, the DNA is TGTGCCTGGGGACGGGAGGTTACTTATGAGCAGTTCTTC.

The chain is built from TRBV2 and TRBJ1-3, with a tentative D call TRBD1 (6 bases). Germline CDR1 is SNHLY and CDR2 is FYNNEI. Trimming removed 7 bases at V and 2 bases at J, with 15 bases between. There are 15 residues in the CDR3. In nucleotides, the CDR3 is TGTGCCAGCATCCCCGAAGGGGGACCTGGAAACACCATATATTTT. Protein: CASIPEGGPGNTIYF.

This chain uses TRBV18 with TRBJ2-1; D not certain. Germline V lookup: CDR1 KGHSH, CDR2 LQKENI. This CDR3 has 12 amino acids. Trimming removed 3 bases from V and 7 bases from J, with 7 bases in between. The CDR3 coding sequence is TGTGCCAGCTCACCTGCGCGGAATGAGCAGTTCTTC. This sequence encodes CASSPARNEQFF.

The chain joins TRBV2 to TRBJ1-1, with 8 bases that match TRBD1. CDR1 and CDR2 from the germline V gene are SNHLY and FYNNEI. This CDR3 is 14 amino acids long. After removal of 6 bases from V and 4 bases from J, the junction contained 7 bases not matched to a gene. DNA for the CDR3: TGTGCCAGCAGCGCCTATACAGGGGGCACTGAAGCTTTCTTT. Protein sequence: CASSAYTGGTEAFF.

CDR3 DNA sequence: TGTGCCAGCAGCCCTCTGGGCCTAAGGTGTAAGCCCCAGCATTTT. Translation gives CASSPLGLRCKPQHF. The chain links TRBV11-3 to TRBJ1-5; D is ambiguous. The CDR3 spans 15 residues. V was clipped by 5 bases and J by 8 bases, with 19 bases between them. CDR1 and CDR2 (germline): SGHNT, YENEEA.

The chain carries TRBV4-1 and TRBJ1-2; D possibly corresponds to TRBD1 (5 bases). This CDR3 has 18 amino acids. Germline CDR1 MGHRA, CDR2 YSYEKL. The V and J ends lost 3 bases and 0 bases respectively, with 20 bases between them. The DNA of the CDR3 is TGCGCCAGCAGCCAGTTTACAGGCTCCCCCTCAGCTAACTATGGCTACACCTTC. Protein: CASSQFTGSPSANYGYTF.

This clone was observed a single time. The V call is TRBV6-5, the J call TRBJ1-2, with 9 nucleotides matching TRBD1. This CDR3 comprises 13 residues. Germline lookup yields CDR1 MNHEY and CDR2 SVGAGI. V trimming: 5 bases; J trimming: 6 bases; junction bases outside the gene matches: 4. The CDR3 reads CASSRDRANGYTF. In DNA form, the CDR3 reads TGTGCCAGCAGTCGGGACAGGGCCAATGGCTACACCTTC.

This chain uses TRBV27 with TRBJ1-5; D is unclear. This CDR3 contains 14 residues. CDR1 is MNHEY, CDR2 SMNVEV, per germline (reference sequence). With 8 bases removed from V and 9 bases from J, the gap between germline ends came to 20 bases. The CDR3 spells CASSLLASDAPQHF. Here the CDR3 DNA reads TGTGCCAGCTCCTTACTTGCCAGCGACGCGCCCCAGCATTTT.